The rows below give T cell receptor beta chains drawn from one sample of a study of cytomegalovirus exposure and HLA in healthy donors. Some clones are missing from TCRdb's copy, which holds only in-frame ones; the method was immunoSEQ multiplex PCR. The profile shows roughly 92,000 clones, 7.6% of them singletons. The sample comprised PBMCs. The source is a man between 45 and 60 years old in good health and CMV-seronegative. Each CDR3 is given with its conserved first and last residue. A D gene is named only where the DNA matches it firmly. Part of the rows lack a size; the others show once, few, many or a class for expanded clones.

size,V,D,J,CDR3,DNA
-,TRBV7-6,-,TRBJ1-4,CASSLESLRGVDEKLFF,TGTGCCAGCAGCTTAGAATCGCTACGGGGGGTTGATGAAAAACTGTTTTTT
-,TRBV6-5,TRBD1,TRBJ2-2,CASSLGTGGTGELFF,TGTGCCAGCAGTCTCGGGACAGGGGGCACCGGGGAGCTGTTTTTT
-,TRBV28,-,TRBJ1-1,CASSFGRVGTEAFF,TGTGCCAGCAGTTTTGGGCGGGTCGGGACTGAAGCTTTCTTT
few,TRBV7-9,-,TRBJ1-5,CASSFGLDQPQHF,TGTGCCAGCAGCTTTGGGCTCGATCAGCCCCAGCATTTT
few,TRBV5-1,-,TRBJ1-1,CASKEDLNTEAFF,TGCGCCAGCAAGGAGGATTTGAACACTGAAGCTTTCTTT
few,TRBV6-5,TRBD2,TRBJ2-5,CASSSGLAGPQETQYF,TGTGCCAGCAGTTCGGGACTAGCGGGACCCCAAGAGACCCAGTACTTC
few,TRBV7-8,TRBD1,TRBJ2-7,CASSLSRGSSYEQYF,TGTGCCAGCAGCCTAAGCAGGGGGAGCTCCTACGAGCAGTACTTC
few,TRBV7-8,TRBD1,TRBJ1-2,CASSSGQGHYGYTF,TGTGCCAGCAGCTCCGGACAGGGGCACTATGGCTACACCTTC
few,TRBV6-1,-,TRBJ2-2,CASSTYTGELFF,TGTGCCAGCAGTACTTACACCGGGGAGCTGTTTTTT
-,TRBV7-2,-,TRBJ1-5,CASSLTRGNQPQHF,TGTGCCAGCAGCTTAACGAGAGGCAATCAGCCCCAGCATTTT
few,TRBV29-1,TRBD1,TRBJ1-2,CSVATGAQSGYTF,TGCAGCGTCGCGACAGGGGCGCAAAGTGGCTACACCTTC
-,TRBV5-1,-,TRBJ2-1,CASSYRESHNEQFF,TGCGCCAGCAGCTACAGGGAAAGCCACAATGAGCAGTTCTTC
-,TRBV6-5,TRBD1,TRBJ1-4,CASGDRALMRKLFF,TGTGCCAGCGGGGACAGGGCTCTAATGAGGAAACTGTTTTTT
few,TRBV2,-,TRBJ2-4,CATLLSEAKNIQYF,TGTGCCACCCTGCTGAGCGAGGCCAAAAACATTCAGTACTTC
few,TRBV7-9,TRBD2,TRBJ2-5,CASSPAGGQETQYF,TGTGCCAGCAGCCCCGCGGGGGGGCAAGAGACCCAGTACTTC
-,TRBV5-8,TRBD1,TRBJ1-5,CASSLSQGMGQPQHF,TGTGCCAGCAGCTTGTCACAGGGGATGGGTCAGCCCCAGCATTTT
-,TRBV11-2,-,TRBJ2-3,CASRGGGAGDAQYF,TGTGCCAGCAGAGGTGGGGGGGCTGGCGATGCGCAGTATTTT
few,TRBV7-8,TRBD2,TRBJ2-7,CASSKGLAVFYEQYF,TGTGCCAGCAGCAAGGGACTAGCGGTGTTCTACGAGCAGTACTTC
few,TRBV30,-,TRBJ1-1,CAWKGGETEAFF,TGTGCCTGGAAAGGGGGTGAAACTGAAGCTTTCTTT
few,TRBV4-3,-,TRBJ1-2,CASSQDTGTNYGYTF,TGCGCCAGCAGCCAAGATACAGGGACTAACTATGGCTACACCTTC
few,TRBV9,TRBD2,TRBJ2-1,CASSPSPRTSGYNEQFF,TGTGCCAGCAGCCCTAGCCCCCGGACTAGCGGTTACAATGAGCAGTTCTTC
-,TRBV19,TRBD2,TRBJ2-7,CASSAGLAGINEQYF,TGTGCCAGTAGTGCCGGACTAGCGGGAATAAACGAGCAGTACTTC
-,TRBV9,-,TRBJ1-4,CASSPRRDSEKLFF,TGTGCCAGCAGCCCTCGTCGCGACAGCGAAAAACTGTTTTTT
-,TRBV5-1,-,TRBJ1-1,CASSLNGGDTEAFF,TGCGCCAGCAGCTTGAATGGGGGGGACACTGAAGCTTTCTTT